The 29 T cell receptor beta chains reported below all come from one sample, sequenced in a study of cytomegalovirus exposure and HLA in healthy donors. Primers included in the PCR were 60 Vbeta and 13 Jbeta primers. The repertoire was sequenced with immunoSEQ multiplex PCR; TCRdb's copy has only in-frame clones and lacks some. Altogether approximately 120,000 clones are present, about 80% being singletons, with the ten largest covering more than 6%. Source material: PBMCs. Receptor source: a woman between 45 and 60 years old in good health and CMV-seropositive.

The rearrangement uses TRBV19 and TRBJ2-3; 7 bases are a match to TRBD2. Trimming cost V 4 bases and J 4 bases; bases outside gene matches: 5. CDR3 size: 14 residues. Germline V gives CDR1 LNHDA, CDR2 SQIVND (reference sequence). CDR3 nucleotides: TGTGCCAGTAGTACTAGCGGCCCCCCAGATACGCAGTATTTT. This sequence encodes CASSTSGPPDTQYF.

The chain recombines TRBV5-6 with TRBJ2-2; weak D call: TRBD1 (5 bases). This CDR3 region has 13 residues. Deletions cut 1 base from V and 7 bases from J, with 8 bases between. Germline V gene data show CDR1 as SGHDT and CDR2 as YYEEEE. The CDR3 is CASSLTGIGELFF. The CDR3 nucleotides read TGTGCCAGCAGCTTGACAGGAATCGGGGAGCTGTTTTTT.

This chain connects TRBV5-4 to TRBJ2-1, with TRBD2 matching over 8 bases. Germline V lookup: CDR1 SGHNT, CDR2 YYREEE (reference sequence). Unmatched junction bases numbered 10, after V lost 4 bases and J lost 7 bases. The CDR3 totals 15 residues. The CDR3 bases are TGTGCCAGCAGCCAGCCCGGACTAGCAGTGAATGAGCAGTTCTTC. As protein: CASSQPGLAVNEQFF.

This clone has more than one count but fewer than ten. In DNA form, the CDR3 reads TGTGCCAGCAGGTTAGAAGCATCCATCTCCTACGAGCAGTACTTC. As protein: CASRLEASISYEQYF. The chain joins TRBV6-6 to TRBJ2-7; D gene unclear. The V gene's germline CDR1 is MNHNY and CDR2 SVGAGI (reference sequence). The CDR3 is 15 residues long. Trimming removed 6 bases at V and 0 bases at J, with 15 bases between.

This chain uses TRBV7-2 with TRBJ2-7; 8 bases are shared with TRBD1. The CDR3 contains 18 residues. With 5 bases clipped from V and 6 bases from J, the junction kept 21 bases outside the gene matches. Looked up from germline, CDR1 is SGHTA and CDR2 is FQGNSA. CDR3: CASSQSVSWDRYASEQYF. The DNA for the CDR3 is TGTGCCAGCAGCCAATCGGTGTCATGGGACAGGTATGCCTCCGAGCAGTACTTC.

The chain carries TRBV10-3 and TRBJ1-5; D might be TRBD1 (5 bases). CDR3 length: 15 residues. Germline CDR1 ENHRY, CDR2 SYGVKD. V dropped 0 bases and J dropped 0 bases, with 6 bases sitting between them. CDR3 sequence (DNA): TGTGCCATCAGTGAGTCAGGGGTTAGCAATCAGCCCCAGCATTTT. Amino acid sequence: CAISESGVSNQPQHF.

The chain joins TRBV9 to TRBJ2-3; 10 nucleotides agree with TRBD1. The V gene end was trimmed by 2 bases and the J gene end by 5 bases; junction bases not matched to a gene: 2. From germline, CDR1 is SGDLS and CDR2 YYNGEE. This CDR3 contains 14 residues. The CDR3 region has the DNA TGTGCCAGCAGCGTCCGGGACAGGGGAGATACGCAGTATTTT. It encodes CASSVRDRGDTQYF.

The J gene is TRBJ1-2, the V gene TRBV7-8; 11 bases match TRBD1. V was clipped by 2 bases and J by 8 bases; unmatched bases: 7. Germline lookup yields CDR1 SGHVS and CDR2 FQNEAQ. This CDR3 has 15 amino acids. The CDR3 protein is CASSLIGQGAGGYTF. CDR3 DNA: TGTGCCAGCAGCTTAATAGGACAGGGGGCAGGAGGCTACACCTTC.

The chain is built from TRBV27 and TRBJ2-5, with TRBD2 as a possible D gene (6 bases). The J call may be in error: the DNA end matches TRBJ2-7 better. This CDR3 is 14 amino acids long. Looked up from germline, CDR1 is MNHEY and CDR2 is SMNVEV (reference sequence). The CDR3 DNA sequence: TGTGCCAGCAGCCCCGGACTGGGAGGAGGCGAGCAGTACTTC. It codes for CASSPGLGGGEQYF.

This sequence joins TRBV6-1 and TRBJ2-7, with TRBD1 matching 10 bases. Germline values: CDR1 MNHNS, CDR2 SASEGT. Losses at the gene ends were 6 bases for V and 2 bases for J; bases not matched to a gene: 1. This CDR3 comprises 13 residues. CDR3 bases: TGTGCCAGCAGGGGGACAGGGGCCTACGAGCAGTACTTC. This encodes CASRGTGAYEQYF.

CDR3 sequence (DNA): TGTGCCAGCAGTGTAGGACAGGGCTTTGACAATCAGCCCCAGCATTTT. This translates into CASSVGQGFDNQPQHF. The chain carries TRBV2 and TRBJ1-5; TRBD1 matches 8 bases. Trimming cost V 4 bases and J 3 bases; bases outside gene matches: 8. The CDR3 length is 16 residues. Germline CDR1 is SNHLY and CDR2 is FYNNEI.

This clone is a singleton in its sample. V usage is TRBV14 and J usage is TRBJ2-1; tentative D call: TRBD2 (6 bases). V shed 4 bases and J shed 7 bases, with 23 bases lying between them. Germline CDR1 is SGHDN and CDR2 is FVKESK. The CDR3 extends over 17 amino acids. The CDR3 nucleotides are TGTGCCAGCAGCCCCGCCGCGGGGAGCGCCCCAGGGAATGAGCAGTTCTTC. This codes for CASSPAAGSAPGNEQFF.

This clone appeared a few times. The J gene is TRBJ2-6, the V gene TRBV13; 10 bases agree with TRBD1. The CDR3 is 19 amino acids. The trim removed 0 bases at V and 0 bases at J, leaving 5 bases unmatched. The germline V gene has CDR1 PRHDT and CDR2 FYEKMQ (reference sequence). CDR3 protein: CASSLGLGTGDSGANVLTF. In DNA, the CDR3 is TGTGCCAGCAGCTTAGGCCTGGGGACAGGGGACTCTGGGGCCAACGTCCTGACTTTC. The variable domain in full, completed from reference TRBV13 and TRBJ2-6, reads AAGVIQSPRHLIKEKRETATLKCYPIPRHDTVYWYQQGPGQDPQFLISFYEKMQSDKGSIPDRFSAQQFSDYHSELNMSSLELGDSALYFCASSLGLGTGDSGANVLTFGAGSRLTVL.

The chain employs TRBV11-2 and TRBJ2-6; 7 nucleotides align to TRBD2. The CDR3 covers 17 residues. The junction had 7 bases not matched to a gene; V was cut back by 1 base and J by 4 bases. The germline V gene has CDR1 SGHAT and CDR2 FQNNGV. The CDR3 nucleotides read TGTGCCAGCAGCTTAGCCAGTCCGGGAGGAGGGGCCAACGTCCTGACTTTC. It yields the protein CASSLASPGGGANVLTF.

The chain is built from TRBV9 and TRBJ2-2; D gene uncertain. The V gene lost 3 bases and the J gene lost 4 bases, with 7 bases spanning the gap. CDR3 length equals 13 residues. Germline loops: CDR1 SGDLS, CDR2 YYNGEE. The CDR3 DNA sequence: TGTGCCAGCAGCGCCCCTAGCACCGGGGAGCTGTTTTTT. It yields the protein CASSAPSTGELFF.

The V call is TRBV7-3, the J call TRBJ2-7, with TRBD2 identical over 11 bases. The CDR3 has 13 residues. From germline, CDR1 is SGHTA and CDR2 FQGTGA. V trimming: 5 bases; J trimming: 5 bases; junction bases outside the gene matches: 2. The CDR3 loop reads CASSRGLADEQYF. CDR3 sequence (DNA): TGTGCCAGCAGCAGGGGACTAGCGGACGAGCAGTACTTC.

The genes are TRBV7-8 and TRBJ1-1, with D uncertain. CDR3 length: 12 amino acids. V shed 5 bases and J shed 8 bases, with 12 bases lying between them. The V gene's germline CDR1 is SGHVS and CDR2 FQNEAQ. CDR3 amino acids: CASSQWAGEAFF. CDR3 sequence (DNA): TGTGCCAGCAGCCAATGGGCGGGGGAAGCTTTCTTT.

A few counts support this clone. The chain combines TRBV5-1 with TRBJ1-5; D possibly corresponds to TRBD1 (6 bases). The CDR3 extends over 14 amino acids. V lost 1 base to trimming and J lost 4 bases, with 9 bases between them. CDR1 is SGHRS and CDR2 is YFSETQ in the germline V gene. CDR3 in amino acids: CASSLTGLNQPQHF. CDR3 sequence (DNA): TGCGCCAGCAGCTTGACAGGGCTTAATCAGCCCCAGCATTTT.

This chain links TRBV2 with TRBJ2-3, with D perhaps matching TRBD1 (6 bases). Germline V gene sequence: CDR1 SNHLY, CDR2 FYNNEI. The CDR3 is made up of 14 amino acids. V lost 8 bases, J lost 0 bases, and 12 bases lay in between. As DNA, the CDR3 is TGTGCCAGCTGTGGGGGCTCTAGCACAGATACGCAGTATTTT. Translation: CASCGGSSTDTQYF.

The chain joins TRBV7-6 to TRBJ2-7, with 13 bases fitting TRBD2. The junction had 4 bases not matched to a gene; V was cut back by 5 bases and J by 3 bases. Germline CDR1 SGHVS, CDR2 FNYEAQ. The CDR3 is 15 amino acids. CDR3 bases: TGTGCCAGCAGCCTGACTAGCGGGGGGTTCTACGAGCAGTACTTC. Translating it yields CASSLTSGGFYEQYF.

The genes are TRBV5-8 and TRBJ1-5; D perhaps matches TRBD1 (6 bases). Trimming took off 0 bases at V and 3 bases at J, with 10 bases between the two ends. CDR1 and CDR2 from the germline V gene are SGHTS and YDEGEE. This CDR3 comprises 15 residues. The CDR3 DNA sequence: TGTGCCAGCAGCTTGGGGGACATCTCCAATCAGCCCCAGCATTTT. Translation gives CASSLGDISNQPQHF.

The CDR3 bases are TGTGCCAGTAGTAGGGCCAACACCGGGGAGCTGTTTTTT. It yields the protein CASSRANTGELFF. The rearrangement uses TRBV19 and TRBJ2-2; D is uncertain. The CDR3 covers 13 residues. V lost 4 bases and J 2 bases, leaving 5 bases between the germline ends. CDR1 is LNHDA and CDR2 is SQIVND in the germline V gene (reference sequence).

The rearrangement joins TRBV18 to TRBJ2-2; D not resolved. The germline CDR1 and CDR2 sequences are KGHSH and LQKENI. This CDR3 has 16 residues. Trimming stripped 2 bases from V and 0 bases from J, with 10 bases between. CDR3 in DNA: TGTGCCAGCTCACCAGTGGTTGGAGCGAACACCGGGGAGCTGTTTTTT. It encodes CASSPVVGANTGELFF.

This clone was seen a single time. The V gene is TRBV29-1, the J gene TRBJ2-3, with 7 bases lining up with TRBD1. This CDR3 region has 12 residues. Per germline, CDR1 SQVTM and CDR2 ANQGSEA. V was pared by 6 bases and J by 6 bases, with 6 bases of the junction left unmatched. The CDR3 loop is CSVRDSQDTQYF. CDR3 nucleotide sequence: TGCAGCGTCCGGGACAGCCAGGATACGCAGTATTTT.

This clone has only one observation. This chain connects TRBV5-1 to TRBJ2-1, with 7 bases identical to TRBD2. The CDR3 contains 14 residues. Germline values: CDR1 SGHRS, CDR2 YFSETQ. Germline trimming cut 0 bases from V and 7 bases from J; bases unmatched to any gene: 4. CDR3 in DNA: TGCGCCAGCAGCTTGGGCGGGGGAACGAATGAGCAGTTCTTC. Its translation is CASSLGGGTNEQFF.

This clone came up a few times. The CDR3 DNA reads TGTGCCAGCAGCCAACTCCCGGGACAGGGGAGCTCCTACGAGCAGTACTTC. Protein sequence: CASSQLPGQGSSYEQYF. The chain joins TRBV14 to TRBJ2-7; 10 bases map to TRBD1. The CDR3 runs 17 residues. With 2 bases clipped from V and 0 bases from J, the junction kept 7 bases outside the gene matches. Germline loops: CDR1 SGHDN, CDR2 FVKESK.

The gene calls are TRBV6-1 and TRBJ1-1; 7 positions match TRBD1. Unmatched junction bases numbered 6, after V lost 6 bases and J lost 5 bases. This CDR3 has 13 amino acids. Germline assignment: CDR1 MNHNS and CDR2 SASEGT. CDR3 nucleotides: TGTGCCAGCAGACGGACAGGAGGGACTGAAGCTTTCTTT. This translates into CASRRTGGTEAFF.

This clone was seen more than once but under ten times. The chain couples TRBV20-1 to TRBJ2-5, with 7 bases identical to TRBD1. J was trimmed by 2 bases and V by 8 bases; bases with no gene match: 2. CDR3 length equals 11 residues. CDR1 and CDR2 (germline): DFQATT, SNEGSKA (reference sequence). The CDR3 region has the DNA TGCAGTACGACAGGGCAAGAGACCCAGTACTTC. Amino acids: CSTTGQETQYF.

In its sample, this clone was seen once. The chain couples TRBV5-6 to TRBJ1-2; the D is unclear. The CDR3 length is 13 residues. The germline CDR1 and CDR2 sequences are SGHDT and YYEEEE. V shed 5 bases and J shed 4 bases, with 12 bases lying between them. CDR3 in amino acids: CASRPGLAYGYTF. The CDR3 DNA reads as TGTGCCAGCAGACCAGGACTGGCCTATGGCTACACCTTC.